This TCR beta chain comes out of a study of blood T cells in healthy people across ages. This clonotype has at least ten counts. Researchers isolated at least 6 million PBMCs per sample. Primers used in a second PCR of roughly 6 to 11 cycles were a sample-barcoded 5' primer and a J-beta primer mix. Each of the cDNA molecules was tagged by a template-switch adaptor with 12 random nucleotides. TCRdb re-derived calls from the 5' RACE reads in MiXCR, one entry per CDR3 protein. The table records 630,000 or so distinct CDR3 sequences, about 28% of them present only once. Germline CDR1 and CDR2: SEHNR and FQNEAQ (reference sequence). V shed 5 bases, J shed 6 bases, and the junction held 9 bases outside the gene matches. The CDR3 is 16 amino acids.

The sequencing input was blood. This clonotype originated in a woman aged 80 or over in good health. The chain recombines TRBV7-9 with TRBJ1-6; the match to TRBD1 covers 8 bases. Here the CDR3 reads CASSRTSGGGNSPLHF. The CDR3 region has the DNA TGTGCCAGCAGCCGAACGTCAGGGGGCGGTAATTCACCCCTCCACTTT.